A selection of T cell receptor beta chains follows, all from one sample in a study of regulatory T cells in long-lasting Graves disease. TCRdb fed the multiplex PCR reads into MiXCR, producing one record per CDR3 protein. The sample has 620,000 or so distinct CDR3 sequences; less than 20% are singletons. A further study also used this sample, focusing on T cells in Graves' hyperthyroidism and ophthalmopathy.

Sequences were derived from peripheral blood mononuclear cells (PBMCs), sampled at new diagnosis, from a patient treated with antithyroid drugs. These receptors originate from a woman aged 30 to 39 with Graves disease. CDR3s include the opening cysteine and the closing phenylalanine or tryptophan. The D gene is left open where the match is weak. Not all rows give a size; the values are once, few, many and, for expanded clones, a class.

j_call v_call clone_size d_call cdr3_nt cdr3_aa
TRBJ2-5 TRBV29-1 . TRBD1 TGCAGCGTTGCCGGGACAGGGGGAATCCAAGAGACCCAGTACTTC CSVAGTGGIQETQYF
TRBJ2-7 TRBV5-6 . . TGTGCCAGCAGCCCGGGACTTCCAGCATGGTACGAGCAGTACTTC CASSPGLPAWYEQYF
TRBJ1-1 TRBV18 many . TGTGCCAGCTCACCCATCGGGCAGTTGAACACTGAAGCTTTCTTT CASSPIGQLNTEAFF
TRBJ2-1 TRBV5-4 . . TGTGCCAGCAGGGGGGACCACTCCTACAATGAGCAGTTCTTC CASRGDHSYNEQFF
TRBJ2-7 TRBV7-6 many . TGTGCCAGCAGCTTAGTAGGGGGGGACAGCGCCTACGAGCAGTACTTC CASSLVGGDSAYEQYF
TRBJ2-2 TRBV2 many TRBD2 TGTGCCAGCACAGGACTAGCGGCGAACACCGGGGAGCTGTTTTTT CASTGLAANTGELFF
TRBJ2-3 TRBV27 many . TGTGCCAGCAGTCCCCAGGGGGGGGGAGGGCCTTATACGCAGTATTTT CASSPQGGGGPYTQYF
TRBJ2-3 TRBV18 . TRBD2 TGTGCCAGCTCACCAGCTAGCGGGAGCTTCACAGATACGCAGTATTTT CASSPASGSFTDTQYF
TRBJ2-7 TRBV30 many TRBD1 TGTGCCTGGAGTAAAACCGGGACAGGCTACGAGCAGTACTTC CAWSKTGTGYEQYF
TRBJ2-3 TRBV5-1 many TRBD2 TGCGCCAGCAGCCAGGGACTAGCGGGAGGGATGACAGATACGCAGTATTTT CASSQGLAGGMTDTQYF
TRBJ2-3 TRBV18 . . TGTGCCAGCTCTCCAACCGGGGGCCCCACAGATACGCAGTATTTT CASSPTGGPTDTQYF